This T cell receptor beta chain was recorded in a study of response to subunit inactivated influenza vaccine. Broader study findings: Each seasonal flu vaccination may recruit only limited new T cells, authors suggested.

With respect to this clonotype: Its antigen remains unidentified.

TCRdb fed the RT-PCR reads into MiXCR, producing one record per CDR3 protein. The repertoire includes around 580,000 distinct CDR3 sequences, roughly 12% of them detected once, and roughly 10% sits in the top ten. The source was PBMCs from blood, collected on the day of vaccination. This clonotype originated in a middle-aged man who received an inactivated influenza vaccine.

CDR3 loop: CAGNLQGAIEQFF. The CDR3 DNA sequence: TGTGCCGGGAACCTGCAGGGGGCTATTGAGCAGTTCTTC. V and J are TRBV30 and TRBJ2-1; 8 bases fit TRBD1. CDR1 and CDR2 (germline): GTSNPN, SVGIG (reference sequence). This CDR3 region has 13 residues. J lost 9 bases, V lost 8 bases, and 12 bases had no gene match.